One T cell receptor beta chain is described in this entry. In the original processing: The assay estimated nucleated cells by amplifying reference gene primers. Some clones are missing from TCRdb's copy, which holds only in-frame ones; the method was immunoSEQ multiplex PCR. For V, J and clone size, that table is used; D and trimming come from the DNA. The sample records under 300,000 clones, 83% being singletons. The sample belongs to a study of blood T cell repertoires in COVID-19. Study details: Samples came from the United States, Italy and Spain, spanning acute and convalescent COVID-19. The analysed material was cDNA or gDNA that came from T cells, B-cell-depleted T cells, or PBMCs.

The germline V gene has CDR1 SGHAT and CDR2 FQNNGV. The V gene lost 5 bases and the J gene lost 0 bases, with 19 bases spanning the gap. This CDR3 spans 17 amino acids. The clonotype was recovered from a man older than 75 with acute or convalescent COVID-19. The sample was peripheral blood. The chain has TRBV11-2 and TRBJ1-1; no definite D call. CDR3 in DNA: TGTGCCAGCAGCCCCAGGATTACAGCGGGGATGAACACTGAAGCTTTCTTT. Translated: CASSPRITAGMNTEAFF.